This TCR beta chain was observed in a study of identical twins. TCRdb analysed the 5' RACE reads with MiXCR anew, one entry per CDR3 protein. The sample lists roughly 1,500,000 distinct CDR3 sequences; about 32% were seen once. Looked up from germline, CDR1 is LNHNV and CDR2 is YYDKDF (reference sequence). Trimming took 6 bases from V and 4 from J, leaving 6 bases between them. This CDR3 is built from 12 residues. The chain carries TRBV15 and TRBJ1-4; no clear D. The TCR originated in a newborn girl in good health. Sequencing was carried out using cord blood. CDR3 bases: TGTGCCACCAGGAGACTTAATGAAAAACTGTTTTTT. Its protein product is CATRRLNEKLFF.